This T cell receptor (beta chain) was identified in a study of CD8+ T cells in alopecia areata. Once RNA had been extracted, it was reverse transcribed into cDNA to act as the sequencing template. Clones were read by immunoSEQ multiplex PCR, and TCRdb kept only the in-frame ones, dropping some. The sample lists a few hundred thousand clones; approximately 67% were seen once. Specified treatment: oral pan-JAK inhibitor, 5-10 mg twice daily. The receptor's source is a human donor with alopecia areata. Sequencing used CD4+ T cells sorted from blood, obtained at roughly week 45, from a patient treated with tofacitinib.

Written as DNA, the CDR3 is TGTGCCAGCAGCGTAGGGGTCTTCTCCTCTGGAAACACCATATATTTT. This encodes CASSVGVFSSGNTIYF. The genes are TRBV9 and TRBJ1-3; unclear D gene. The CDR3 has 16 amino acids. Trimming removed 0 bases at V and 0 bases at J, with 10 bases between. Germline V CDR1 and CDR2: SGDLS, YYNGEE.